The present entry profiles one T cell receptor beta chain with its context. A read error may explain this, as a much larger clone is one base away. PCR was performed a second time for about 7 to 12 cycles using a sample-barcoded 5' primer and a J-beta primer mix. TCRdb analysed the 5' RACE reads with MiXCR anew, one entry per CDR3 protein. The sample carries over 1.5 million distinct CDR3 sequences, 49% recorded once. The study isolated at least 6.5 million PBMCs from each sample. This record belongs to a study of blood T cells in healthy people across ages. Looked up from germline, CDR1 is SGHRS and CDR2 is YFSETQ. This CDR3 has 13 amino acids.

The sequence derives from a woman in her thirties or forties in good health. This chain links TRBV5-1 with TRBJ2-1, with 9 bases aligning to TRBD2. The sequenced material came from blood. For the CDR3, the DNA is TGCGCCAGCAGCCTCGGGACTAGCAATGGGCAGTTCTTC. This sequence encodes CASSLGTSNGQFF.